This is a list of T cell receptor beta chains from one sample in a study of T cells after yellow fever vaccination. TCRdb passed the 5' RACE reads through MiXCR, listing each CDR3 protein once. The sample records roughly 74,000 distinct CDR3 sequences, around 6.5% being singletons. The specimen was CD8+ T cells sorted from PBMCs, collected 4 to 6 days after the first yellow fever vaccination. The origin of the receptors is a man between 18 and 35 years old who received the YFV17D yellow fever vaccine. CDR3s include the opening cysteine and the closing phenylalanine or tryptophan. D genes are given only for firm matches. A row's size may be missing; if present it is once, few, many or a size class.

V gene: TRBV5-1
D gene: TRBD1
CDR3 length: 14
J gene: TRBJ2-1
clone size: many
CDR3 DNA: TGCGCCAGCAGCCCTGAAGGACAGGGCAATGAGCAGTTCTTC
CDR3 protein: CASSPEGQGNEQFF

V gene: TRBV27
D gene: NA
CDR3 length: 14
J gene: TRBJ1-2
clone size: NA
CDR3 DNA: TGTGCCAGCAGTCACCCGGGAGGGGGTCGAGGCTACACCTTC
CDR3 protein: CASSHPGGGRGYTF

V gene: TRBV7-9
D gene: NA
CDR3 length: 15
J gene: TRBJ2-6
clone size: NA
CDR3 DNA: TGTGCCAGCAGCCCTGGGGGCTCTGGGGCCAACGTCCTGACTTTC
CDR3 protein: CASSPGGSGANVLTF

V gene: TRBV7-9
D gene: NA
CDR3 length: 14
J gene: TRBJ2-3
clone size: few
CDR3 DNA: TGTGCCAGCAGCGAGGCGGAGTTCACAGATACGCAGTATTTT
CDR3 protein: CASSEAEFTDTQYF

V gene: TRBV11-2
D gene: TRBD1
CDR3 length: 14
J gene: TRBJ1-5
clone size: many
CDR3 DNA: TGTGCCAGCAGCTTGACAGGGGAGAATCAGCCCCAGCATTTT
CDR3 protein: CASSLTGENQPQHF

V gene: TRBV30
D gene: NA
CDR3 length: 13
J gene: TRBJ2-1
clone size: few
CDR3 DNA: TGTGCCTGGACCCTGAGGGCAAACAATGAGCAGTTCTTC
CDR3 protein: CAWTLRANNEQFF

V gene: TRBV3-1
D gene: NA
CDR3 length: 17
J gene: TRBJ2-5
clone size: many
CDR3 DNA: TGTGCCAGCAGCCTACCTCTGGGCGGGATAACCCAAGAGACCCAGTACTTC
CDR3 protein: CASSLPLGGITQETQYF

V gene: TRBV5-1
D gene: NA
CDR3 length: 15
J gene: TRBJ2-2
clone size: few
CDR3 DNA: TGCGCCAGCAGCCAGACTAACAGGGAAACCGGGGAGCTGTTTTTT
CDR3 protein: CASSQTNRETGELFF

V gene: TRBV11-2
D gene: NA
CDR3 length: 17
J gene: TRBJ2-3
clone size: NA
CDR3 DNA: TGTGCCAGCAGCTCGGCCGCGAGACAAGGGGAGATTGATACGCAGTATTTT
CDR3 protein: CASSSAARQGEIDTQYF

V gene: TRBV5-1
D gene: TRBD1
CDR3 length: 14
J gene: TRBJ2-7
clone size: many
CDR3 DNA: TGCGCCAGCAGCTTGGTCCAGGGGGCAGACGAGCAGTACTTC
CDR3 protein: CASSLVQGADEQYF

V gene: TRBV9
D gene: TRBD1
CDR3 length: 17
J gene: TRBJ1-2
clone size: few
CDR3 DNA: TGTGCCAGCAGCTCACGACAGGGGGCTTCCCCTAACTATGGCTACACCTTC
CDR3 protein: CASSSRQGASPNYGYTF

V gene: TRBV7-8
D gene: TRBD2
CDR3 length: 15
J gene: TRBJ2-5
clone size: many
CDR3 DNA: TGTGCCAGCAGCATGGGACTAGCGGGCCAAGAGACCCAGTACTTC
CDR3 protein: CASSMGLAGQETQYF

V gene: TRBV6-4
D gene: NA
CDR3 length: 13
J gene: TRBJ2-2
clone size: many
CDR3 DNA: TGTGCCAGCAGTGACTCTAGCACCGGGGAGCTGTTTTTT
CDR3 protein: CASSDSSTGELFF

V gene: TRBV3-1
D gene: NA
CDR3 length: 15
J gene: TRBJ2-3
clone size: few
CDR3 DNA: TGTGCCAGCAGCCCCCTCCGGACTACGGCAGATACGCAGTATTTT
CDR3 protein: CASSPLRTTADTQYF

V gene: TRBV4-3
D gene: NA
CDR3 length: 14
J gene: TRBJ1-2
clone size: few
CDR3 DNA: TGCGCCAGCAGCCAAGATCGGGCTAACTATGGCTACACCTTC
CDR3 protein: CASSQDRANYGYTF

V gene: TRBV7-3
D gene: TRBD2
CDR3 length: 16
J gene: TRBJ2-3
clone size: many
CDR3 DNA: TGTGCCAGCAGCTCCACCTCAGCGGGGAGCACAGATACGCAGTATTTT
CDR3 protein: CASSSTSAGSTDTQYF

V gene: TRBV27
D gene: TRBD2
CDR3 length: 16
J gene: TRBJ2-1
clone size: few
CDR3 DNA: TGTGCCAGCAGTTTATTGGTCCTAGCGGGGGCCGGGGAGCAGTTCTTC
CDR3 protein: CASSLLVLAGAGEQFF